These 12 T cell receptor gamma chains originate from one sample sequenced in a study of γδ T cells in repeated Plasmodium falciparum infection (dated by TCRdb to about 2021). For bulk TCR repertoire analysis, Vgamma9/Vdelta2+ and Vdelta2-negative gammadelta T cell populations were isolated by flow sorting from peripheral blood mononuclear cells. Library generation was performed with multiplex PCR. Reads for this sample came from an Illumina MiSeq. TCRdb processed the public reads again with the CATT caller, after which rows with matching DNA were combined. This sample is represented by 30,000 or so gamma-chain clones; more than 1.4% of them were singletons. Of the sample, roughly a fifth falls within the top ten clones. Input material: gamma-delta T cells from blood. These receptors were taken from a pool of human donors (malaria-infected and uninfected, not separated).

This clone was seen a few times. This DNA translates differently at residue 4 from the TCRdb protein, which is that of a much larger clone; a read error is likely, and the protein shown is the DNA's own translation. The V and J genes are TRGV3 and TRGJP2. The J gene was not available in TCRdb and was assigned here by matching the DNA to germline segments. This CDR3 has 14 amino acids. Per the germline V gene, CDR1 is VTNTFY and CDR2 is YDVSTARD (reference sequence). J was trimmed by 6 bases and V by 9 bases; bases with no gene match: 13. The DNA for the CDR3 is TGTGCCACCCGGTGTTCAACTTGTGATTGGATCAAGACGTTT. Its translation is CATRCSTCDWIKTF.

This clone was seen a few times. The protein TCRdb gives is from a much larger clone and does not agree with this DNA's translation at residue 6, likely a read error; the protein shown here comes from the DNA. The chain has TRGV4 and TRGJ1 or TRGJ2. TCRdb leaves out the J gene; it was filled in here by matching the DNA to germline. The CDR3 length is 11 residues. The germline CDR1 and CDR2 sequences are EGSTGY and YDSYTSSV. V was clipped by 2 bases and J by 11 bases; unmatched bases: 6. The DNA of the CDR3 is TGTGCCACCTGGGATGATCGGGAGAAACTCTTT. Its translation is CATWDDREKLF.

Ten or more counts support this clone. A read error is the likely source, as a far larger clone sits one nucleotide away. Within the sample, other DNA sequences also encode this same CDR3. The rearrangement uses TRGV2 and TRGJ1 or TRGJ2. There are 12 residues in the CDR3. Germline loops: CDR1 EGSNGY, CDR2 YDSYNSKV. Trimming took 0 bases from V and 12 from J; bases not matched to a gene: 8. The CDR3 DNA follows: TGTGCCACCTGGGACGGGGATAGCGCGAAACTCTTT. Residues: CATWDGDSAKLF.

This clone has a count of ten or more. The protein recorded in TCRdb matches a much larger clone and deviates from this DNA's translation at residue 7, suggesting a read error; the protein here is obtained by translating the DNA. V usage is TRGV5 and J usage is TRGJP. The CDR3 is 17 residues long. The germline V gene encodes CDR1 VINAFY and CDR2 YDVSNSKD. V lost 0 bases, J lost 4 bases, and 3 bases stayed unmatched. CDR3 sequence reads: CATWDRTQELGKKIKVF. The CDR3 DNA follows: TGTGCCACCTGGGACAGGACCCAAGAGTTGGGCAAAAAAATCAAGGTATTT.

This clone was detected ten times or more. TCRdb shows a much larger clone's protein in place of this DNA's translation, and the two differ at residue 13, likely through a read error; the protein shown is translated from the DNA. This rearrangement joins TRGV9 to TRGJP. Matching the DNA to germline supplied the J gene, which TCRdb does not give. The germline CDR1 and CDR2 sequences are GITISATS and ISYDGTV (reference sequence). The CDR3 totals 17 residues. CDR3 region: CALWEVQEELGKRIKVF. The CDR3 DNA reads as TGTGCCTTGTGGGAGGTGCAGGAAGAGTTGGGCAAAAGAATCAAGGTATTT.

This clone has a handful of counts. TCRdb pairs this DNA with a much larger clone's protein that differs at residue 9, likely a read error; the protein shown was translated from the DNA. This rearrangement joins TRGV9 to TRGJP. TCRdb does not report a J gene; here it was assigned by matching the DNA to germline references. The CDR3 extends over 17 amino acids. CDR1 is GITISATS and CDR2 is ISYDGTV in the germline V gene (reference sequence). The CDR3, as DNA: TGTGCCTTGTGGGAGGTCCATCAAGGGTTGGGCAAAAAAATCAAGGTATTT. Protein sequence: CALWEVHQGLGKKIKVF.

This clone appeared many times. A single base is all that separates this from a far larger clone, so a read error is likely. The same CDR3 can be traced to other DNA sequences in this sample. This rearrangement joins TRGV9 to TRGJ1 or TRGJ2. Because TCRdb records no J gene, it was assigned here through a match of the DNA to germline. Germline loops: CDR1 GITISATS, CDR2 ISYDGTV (reference sequence). Trimming at V came to 3 bases and at J to 7 bases, leaving 15 bases not matched to a gene. This CDR3 has 15 amino acids. This chain's CDR3 is CALWELPPFYYKKLF. The CDR3 region has the DNA TGTGCCTTGTGGGAGCTCCCCCCCTTTTACTATAAGAAACTCTTT.

Sample share makes this clone medium-sized. V gene TRGV9 combines with J gene TRGJ1 or TRGJ2. Germline CDR1 reads GITISATS; CDR2 reads ISYDGTV (reference sequence). With V trimmed by 3 bases and J by 9 bases, 8 bases remained unmatched. The CDR3 covers 12 residues. The chain's CDR3 is CALWESDLKKLF. Here the CDR3 DNA reads TGTGCCTTGTGGGAGAGTGACCTTAAGAAACTCTTT.

Regarding this clone: A read error is the likely source, as a far larger clone sits one nucleotide away. In the same sample, other DNA sequences code for this CDR3. The V gene is listed as TRGV9; no J gene was called. This CDR3 has 11 residues. Germline-derived CDR1 and CDR2 are GITISATS and ISYDGTV (reference sequence). The CDR3 loop is CALWSGKIKVF. For the CDR3, the DNA is TGTGCCTTGTGGTCCGGAAAAATCAAAGTATTT.

With respect to this clone: The protein held in TCRdb is that of a much larger clone and does not match this DNA's translation at residue 7, likely because of a read error; the protein shown is translated from the DNA. V usage is TRGV8 and J usage is TRGJ1 or TRGJ2. No J gene is reported in TCRdb; it was inferred here by comparing the DNA with germline. This CDR3 contains 14 residues. V shed 4 bases and J 0 bases; nucleotides not matched to a gene: 6. CDR1 and CDR2 (germline): VENAVY, YDSYNSRV. CDR3 sequence (DNA): TGTGCCACCTGGGACAACAGGAATTATTATAAGAAACTCTTT. It translates to CATWDNRNYYKKLF.

This sequence joins TRGV9 and TRGJP. Assignment of the J gene here rests on matching the DNA to germline, because TCRdb gives none. V was clipped by 6 bases and J by 16 bases; unmatched bases: 18. Germline assignment: CDR1 GITISATS and CDR2 ISYDGTV (reference sequence). This CDR3 has 16 amino acids. DNA for the CDR3: TGTGCCTTGTGGAGGCCCAGGAGTTGGGCAAAAAAAATCAAGGTATTT. This encodes CALWRPRSWAKKIKVF.

This clone was detected ten times or more. This chain connects TRGV5 to TRGJ1 or TRGJ2. Germline CDR1 VINAFY, CDR2 YDVSNSKD. The CDR3 has 11 amino acids. After removal of 3 bases from V and 6 bases from J, the junction contained 2 bases not matched to a gene. CDR3 bases: TGTGCCACCTGGGACTGTTATAAGAAACTCTTT. Its translation is CATWDCYKKLF.